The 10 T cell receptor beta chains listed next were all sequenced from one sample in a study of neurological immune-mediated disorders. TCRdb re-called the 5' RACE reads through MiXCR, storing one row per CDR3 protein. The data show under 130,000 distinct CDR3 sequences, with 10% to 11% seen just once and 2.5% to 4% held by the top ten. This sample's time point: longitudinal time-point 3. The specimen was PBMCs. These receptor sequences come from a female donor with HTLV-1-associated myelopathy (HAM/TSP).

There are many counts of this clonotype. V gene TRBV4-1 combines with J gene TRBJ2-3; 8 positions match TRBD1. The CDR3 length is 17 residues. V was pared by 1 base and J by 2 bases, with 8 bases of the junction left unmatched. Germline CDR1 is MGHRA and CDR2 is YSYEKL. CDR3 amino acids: CASSQGQGASFTDTQYF. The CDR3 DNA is TGCGCCAGCAGCCAAGGTCAGGGGGCGAGCTTCACAGATACGCAGTATTTT.

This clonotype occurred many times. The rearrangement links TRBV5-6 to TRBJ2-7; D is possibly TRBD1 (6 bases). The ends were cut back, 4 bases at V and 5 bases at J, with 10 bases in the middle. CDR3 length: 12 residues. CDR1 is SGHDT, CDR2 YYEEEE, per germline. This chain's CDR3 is CASSNRVHEQYF. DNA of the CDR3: TGTGCCAGCAGCAACAGGGTCCACGAGCAGTACTTC.

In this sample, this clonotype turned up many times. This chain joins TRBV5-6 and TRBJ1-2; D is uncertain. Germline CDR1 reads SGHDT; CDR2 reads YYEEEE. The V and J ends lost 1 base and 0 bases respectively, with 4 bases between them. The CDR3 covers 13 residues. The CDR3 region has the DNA TGTGCCAGCAGCTTGACAGCTAACTATGGCTACACCTTC. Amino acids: CASSLTANYGYTF.

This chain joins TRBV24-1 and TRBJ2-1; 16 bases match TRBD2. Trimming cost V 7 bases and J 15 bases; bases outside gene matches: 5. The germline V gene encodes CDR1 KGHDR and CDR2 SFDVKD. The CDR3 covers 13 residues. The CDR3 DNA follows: TGTGCCACCAGAGGGACTAGCGGGGGGGCTGGGTTCTTC. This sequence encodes CATRGTSGGAGFF.

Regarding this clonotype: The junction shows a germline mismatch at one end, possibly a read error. Here the CDR3 reads CASRFLVAVWIADRAGNTIYF. CDR3 sequence (DNA): TGTGCCAGCAGGTTTCTGGTCGCTGTATGGATTGCCGACAGGGCTGGGAACACCATATATTTT. This rearrangement joins TRBV25-1 to TRBJ1-3; TRBD1 agrees at 7 bases. This CDR3 is 21 amino acids long. CDR1 is MGHDK and CDR2 is SYGVNS in the germline V gene.

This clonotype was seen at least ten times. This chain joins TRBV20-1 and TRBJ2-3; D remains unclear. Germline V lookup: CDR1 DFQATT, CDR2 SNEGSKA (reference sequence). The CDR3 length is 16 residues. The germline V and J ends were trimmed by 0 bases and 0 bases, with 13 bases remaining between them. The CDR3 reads CSARDLTASSTDTQYF. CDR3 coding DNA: TGCAGTGCTAGAGATCTTACAGCCTCTAGCACAGATACGCAGTATTTT.

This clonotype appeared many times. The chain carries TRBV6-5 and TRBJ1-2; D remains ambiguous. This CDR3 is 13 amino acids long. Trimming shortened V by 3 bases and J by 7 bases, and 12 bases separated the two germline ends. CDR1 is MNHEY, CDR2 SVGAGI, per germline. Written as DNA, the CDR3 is TGTGCCAGCAGTTATCAGTGGGTGCGTGGCTACACCTTC. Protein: CASSYQWVRGYTF.

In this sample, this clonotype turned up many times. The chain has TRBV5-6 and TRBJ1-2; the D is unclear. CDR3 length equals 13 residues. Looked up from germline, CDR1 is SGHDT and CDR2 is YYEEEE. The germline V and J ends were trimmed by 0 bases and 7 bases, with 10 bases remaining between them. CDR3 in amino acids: CASSLEGGGGYTF. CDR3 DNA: TGTGCCAGCAGCTTGGAAGGAGGTGGTGGCTACACCTTC.

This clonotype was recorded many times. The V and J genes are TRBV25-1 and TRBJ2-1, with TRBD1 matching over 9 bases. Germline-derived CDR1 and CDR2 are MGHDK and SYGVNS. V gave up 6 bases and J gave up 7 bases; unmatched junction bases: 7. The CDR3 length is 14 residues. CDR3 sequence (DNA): TGTGCCAGCAGCGCGGACAGGGGTTGGAATGAGCAGTTCTTC. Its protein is CASSADRGWNEQFF.

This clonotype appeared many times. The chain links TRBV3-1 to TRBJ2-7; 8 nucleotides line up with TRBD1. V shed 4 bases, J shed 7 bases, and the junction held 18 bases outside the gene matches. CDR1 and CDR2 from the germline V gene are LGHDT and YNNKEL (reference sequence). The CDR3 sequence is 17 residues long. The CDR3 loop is CASSRGQDRGPAGEQYF. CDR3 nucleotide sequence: TGTGCCAGCAGCCGGGGCCAAGACAGGGGCCCTGCGGGAGAGCAGTACTTC.